This TCR beta chain comes out of a study of blood T cell repertoires in COVID-19. At the level of the study: The origin of the acute and convalescent COVID-19 samples was the United States, Italy and Spain. Sources were T cells, B-cell-depleted T cells, or PBMCs; the material itself was cDNA or gDNA.

This CDR3 is 13 amino acids long. The V gene end was trimmed by 4 bases and the J gene end by 7 bases; junction bases not matched to a gene: 7. Germline CDR1 SGHRS, CDR2 YFSETQ. In the study's own analysis: Amplified reference gene primers provided the basis for estimating nucleated cell counts. Clones were sequenced by immunoSEQ multiplex PCR, and TCRdb holds only the in-frame ones, with some missing. V and J calls and clone size come straight from that table; D and trimming were deduced from the DNA. This table holds some 41,000 clones, 85% to 95% found once. Material for sequencing was peripheral blood. This rearrangement joins TRBV5-1 to TRBJ1-2; TRBD1 aligns across 7 bases. This TCR derives from a human donor in a cohort sampled during active COVID-19. The CDR3 is CASSPKGALGYTF. The CDR3, as DNA: TGCGCCAGCAGCCCCAAGGGGGCGCTTGGCTACACCTTC.